What follows are 22 T cell receptor beta chains derived from one specimen sequenced in a study of cytomegalovirus exposure and HLA in healthy donors. Primers: 60 Vbeta forward and 13 Jbeta reverse. Sequencing used immunoSEQ multiplex PCR; TCRdb keeps in-frame clones, though not all of them. The sample holds 180,000 or so clones, around 75% seen once. The sequenced material came from PBMCs. These receptors originate from a woman aged 40 to 50 in good health and CMV-seropositive.

The rearrangement joins TRBV9 to TRBJ2-3; possible D gene TRBD1, 5 bases. Trimming stripped 3 bases from V and 4 bases from J, with 9 bases between. The CDR3 is 13 amino acids. Germline V lookup: CDR1 SGDLS, CDR2 YYNGEE. The CDR3, as DNA: TGTGCCAGCAGCGCCTCAGGGCCAGATACGCAGTATTTT. This codes for CASSASGPDTQYF.

CDR3 coding DNA: TGTGCCAGCAGTGACTCGCTTTGGGCTGAGCAGTTCTTC. Protein product: CASSDSLWAEQFF. The J gene is TRBJ2-1, the V gene TRBV6-4; no clear D. Per the germline V gene, CDR1 is MRHNA and CDR2 is SNTAGT. Trimming stripped 0 bases from V and 9 bases from J, with 9 bases between. This CDR3 is 13 amino acids long.

This clone was picked up a small number of times. The J gene is TRBJ2-7, the V gene TRBV27; maybe TRBD1 (6 bases). Germline loops: CDR1 MNHEY, CDR2 SMNVEV (reference sequence). There are 14 residues in the CDR3. Trimming took 6 bases from V and 2 from J, leaving 14 bases between them. The DNA of the CDR3 is TGTGCCAGCAGCTACGGGACATCGGCCTACGAGCAGTACTTC. This gives the protein CASSYGTSAYEQYF.

This clone was recorded only once. This chain links TRBV6-4 with TRBJ2-5, with 7 bases matching TRBD1. The V gene's germline CDR1 is MRHNA and CDR2 SNTAGT. V trimming: 3 bases; J trimming: 11 bases; junction bases outside the gene matches: 9. This CDR3 is 13 amino acids long. CDR3 DNA sequence: TGTGCCAGCAGTGAGCGACAGGGTGTTGAGCAGTACTTC. Protein: CASSERQGVEQYF.

This chain uses TRBV6-5 with TRBJ1-5, with TRBD1 matching over 7 bases. CDR3 length: 15 amino acids. The junction had 7 bases not matched to a gene; V was cut back by 6 bases and J by 2 bases. The germline gives CDR1 MNHEY, CDR2 SVGAGI. The CDR3 is CASSLDREGNQPQHF. CDR3 nucleotides: TGTGCCAGCAGCTTAGACAGGGAGGGCAATCAGCCCCAGCATTTT.

This chain joins TRBV6-4 and TRBJ1-1, with D uncertain. Germline values: CDR1 MRHNA, CDR2 SNTAGT. This CDR3 region has 13 residues. The ends were cut back, 6 bases at V and 2 bases at J, with 10 bases in the middle. CDR3: CASSTYPNTEAFF. The CDR3 coding sequence is TGTGCCAGCAGCACCTACCCAAACACTGAAGCTTTCTTT.

This clone appeared once. J is TRBJ2-7 and V is TRBV6-6; 8 bases fit TRBD1. J lost 2 bases, V lost 6 bases, and 12 bases had no gene match. The length of the CDR3 is 16 residues. Germline values: CDR1 MNHNY, CDR2 SVGAGI (reference sequence). The CDR3 sequence: CASRSYRGALAYEQYF. The CDR3, as DNA: TGTGCCAGCAGATCATACAGGGGGGCGTTGGCCTACGAGCAGTACTTC.

The V call is TRBV19, the J call TRBJ1-5, with 7 bases fitting TRBD1. From germline, CDR1 is LNHDA and CDR2 SQIVND (reference sequence). The CDR3 totals 14 residues. J gave up 5 bases and V 5 bases, and 6 bases lay outside the gene matches. The CDR3 sequence is CASSFRDSYQPQHF. The CDR3 nucleotides are TGTGCCAGTAGTTTCCGGGACAGTTATCAGCCCCAGCATTTT.

The CDR3 region is CASSFGLADYEQYF. The CDR3 region has the DNA TGTGCCAGCAGTTTCGGACTAGCGGACTACGAGCAGTACTTC. This rearrangement joins TRBV28 to TRBJ2-7; 10 bases align to TRBD2. With 3 bases clipped from V and 3 bases from J, the junction kept 2 bases outside the gene matches. Germline loops: CDR1 MDHEN, CDR2 SYDVKM. There are 14 residues in the CDR3.

V gene TRBV7-2 combines with J gene TRBJ2-7; 12 bases line up with TRBD2. V lost 2 bases to trimming and J lost 7 bases; unmatched junction nucleotides: 6. The CDR3 spans 15 residues. Germline CDR1 SGHTA, CDR2 FQGNSA. The CDR3 region is CASSLLAGGREEQYF. CDR3 nucleotide sequence: TGTGCCAGCAGCTTACTAGCGGGAGGGCGGGAAGAGCAGTACTTC.

This clone was seen only a few times. The genes are TRBV6-6 and TRBJ1-6; 7 positions agree with TRBD1. Germline V lookup: CDR1 MNHNY, CDR2 SVGAGI (reference sequence). The CDR3 has 13 amino acids. V gave up 8 bases and J gave up 6 bases; unmatched junction bases: 4. The CDR3 sequence: CASGQASNSPLHF. In nucleotides, the CDR3 is TGTGCCAGCGGACAGGCGAGTAATTCACCCCTCCACTTT.

J is TRBJ2-1 and V is TRBV19; 13 bases are shared with TRBD2. CDR3 length: 17 residues. V shed 5 bases and J 3 bases; nucleotides not matched to a gene: 7. Germline V gene data show CDR1 as LNHDA and CDR2 as SQIVND (reference sequence). CDR3 nucleotides: TGTGCCAGTAGTCGACGGACTAGCGGGAGAGGCTACAATGAGCAGTTCTTC. Protein: CASSRRTSGRGYNEQFF. The full variable domain, rest sourced from reference TRBV19 and TRBJ2-1, is DGGITQSPKYLFRKEGQNVTLSCEQNLNHDAMYWYRQDPGQGLRLIYYSQIVNDFQKGDIAEGYSVSREKKESFPLTVTSAQKNPTAFYLCASSRRTSGRGYNEQFFGPGTRLTVL.

This clone was seen a handful of times. V usage is TRBV5-1 and J usage is TRBJ2-1, with 14 bases aligning to TRBD2. The CDR3 consists of 20 residues. V lost 4 bases to trimming and J lost 0 bases; unmatched junction nucleotides: 12. Germline V lookup: CDR1 SGHRS, CDR2 YFSETQ. The CDR3 DNA reads TGCGCCAGCAGCGTAATGACTAGCGGGAGGGCCGGGAGCTCCTACAATGAGCAGTTCTTC. The encoded protein is CASSVMTSGRAGSSYNEQFF.

The rearrangement links TRBV6-1 to TRBJ2-5; no clear D gene. The end of the DNA aligns better with TRBJ2-7, so the J call may be wrong. Germline V CDR1 and CDR2: MNHNS, SASEGT. The CDR3 sequence is 13 residues long. In DNA, the CDR3 is TGTGCCAGCAGTGAAGCATCCCCTTACGAGCAGTACTTC. This translates into CASSEASPYEQYF.

The J gene is TRBJ2-6, the V gene TRBV6-6, with D unresolved. Germline CDR1 reads MNHNY; CDR2 reads SVGAGI (reference sequence). Trimming shortened V by 4 bases and J by 0 bases, and 7 bases separated the two germline ends. This CDR3 region has 15 residues. CDR3 nucleotide sequence: TGTGCCAGCAGTTTGGCGGCCTCTGGGGCCAACGTCCTGACTTTC. It yields the protein CASSLAASGANVLTF.

The V call is TRBV30, the J call TRBJ1-5; no definite D call. Germline V lookup: CDR1 GTSNPN, CDR2 SVGIG (reference sequence). V was trimmed by 1 base and J by 7 bases, leaving 11 bases between them. The CDR3 has 13 amino acids. The CDR3 DNA reads TGTGCCTGGAGTGAATTTCGGGAACAGCCCCAGCATTTT. It specifies CAWSEFREQPQHF.

The chain recombines TRBV29-1 with TRBJ1-5, with 8 bases fitting TRBD1. The CDR3 runs to 13 residues. Per germline, CDR1 SQVTM and CDR2 ANQGSEA. After removal of 4 bases from V and 5 bases from J, the junction contained 4 bases not matched to a gene. Here the CDR3 reads CSVGQGSDQPQHF. The CDR3, as DNA: TGCAGCGTTGGACAGGGGAGCGATCAGCCCCAGCATTTT.

The chain links TRBV28 to TRBJ2-7; 12 nucleotides agree with TRBD2. The CDR3 totals 16 residues. Germline trimming cut 7 bases from V and 5 bases from J; bases unmatched to any gene: 12. Per germline, CDR1 MDHEN and CDR2 SYDVKM. CDR3 residues: CASMRRLAGAGDEQYF. The CDR3, as DNA: TGTGCCAGCATGAGAAGACTAGCGGGAGCAGGCGACGAGCAGTACTTC. The variable domain in full, completed from reference TRBV28 and TRBJ2-7, reads DVKVTQSSRYLVKRTGEKVFLECVQDMDHENMFWYRQDPGLGLRLIYFSYDVKMKEKGDIPEGYSVSREKKERFSLILESASTNQTSMYLCASMRRLAGAGDEQYFGPGTRLTVT.

The chain links TRBV7-8 to TRBJ2-7; tentative D call: TRBD1 (6 bases). The CDR3 has 17 residues. V dropped 0 bases and J dropped 2 bases, with 17 bases sitting between them. Germline V CDR1 and CDR2: SGHVS, FQNEAQ. The chain's CDR3 is CASSLAPKGTPTYEQYF. In nucleotides, the CDR3 is TGTGCCAGCAGCTTAGCCCCCAAGGGGACACCTACCTACGAGCAGTACTTC.

The genes are TRBV28 and TRBJ1-5; D gene unclear. The germline V gene has CDR1 MDHEN and CDR2 SYDVKM. This CDR3 spans 16 amino acids. V lost 4 bases and J lost 0, with 13 bases in between. The CDR3 DNA reads TGTGCCAGCAGTTCTACTGGACTTAATAGCAATCAGCCCCAGCATTTT. Translated, it gives CASSSTGLNSNQPQHF.

The chain employs TRBV28 and TRBJ2-7, with 7 bases lining up with TRBD2. The CDR3 is 15 residues long. Germline V gives CDR1 MDHEN, CDR2 SYDVKM. The junction had 12 bases not matched to a gene; V was cut back by 6 bases and J by 4 bases. CDR3 bases: TGTGCCAGCAGCCTTTGGGCTAGCGGAAAATACGAGCAGTACTTC. This encodes CASSLWASGKYEQYF.

This chain links TRBV19 with TRBJ2-1; 7 bases align to TRBD2. CDR1 and CDR2 from the germline V gene are LNHDA and SQIVND (reference sequence). This CDR3 comprises 12 residues. CDR3 residues: CASGIVSNEQFF. DNA for the CDR3: TGTGCGAGCGGGATAGTTTCCAATGAGCAGTTCTTC.